This T cell receptor beta chain derives from a study of T cell repertoires in cytomegalovirus infection. Study overall: Through public TCR beta signatures, both CMV infection and matching HLA type were indicated.

Of note for this clonotype: Antigen specificity is unknown.

Each CDR3 protein gets one entry after TCRdb re-called the reads with MiXCR. The sample yields hundreds of thousands of distinct CDR3 sequences, around 32% seen once. Germline CDR1 is MNHEY and CDR2 is SVGEGT. V was pared by 0 bases and J by 5 bases, with 11 bases between. The CDR3 covers 14 residues. The receptor comes from a human donor in good health (CMV status not recorded). Some clones in this sample may be carry-over from other donors' samples. Source: cultured CD8+ T cells from PBMCs, taken from culture after CMV antigen stimulation. The chain combines TRBV6-2 or TRBV6-3 with TRBJ2-7; D ambiguous. The CDR3 loop is CASSYSVLGDEQYV. CDR3 bases: TGTGCCAGCAGTTACTCCGTTTTAGGAGACGAGCAGTACGTC.